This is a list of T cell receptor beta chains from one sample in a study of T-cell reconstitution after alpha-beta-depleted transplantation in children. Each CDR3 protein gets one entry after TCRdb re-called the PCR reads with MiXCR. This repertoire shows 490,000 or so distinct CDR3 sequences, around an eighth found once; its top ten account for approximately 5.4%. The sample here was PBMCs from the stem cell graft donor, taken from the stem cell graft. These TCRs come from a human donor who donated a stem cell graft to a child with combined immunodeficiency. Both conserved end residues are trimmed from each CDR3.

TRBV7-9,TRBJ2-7,ASSARTSGGEQY
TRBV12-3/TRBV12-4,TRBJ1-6,ASSLQGQNSPLH
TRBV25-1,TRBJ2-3,ASSRRGPSTDTQY
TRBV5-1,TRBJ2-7,ASRAGQVSSYEQY
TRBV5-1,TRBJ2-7,ASSLGGAVSYEQY
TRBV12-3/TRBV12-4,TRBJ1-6,ASSPGGLYLNSPLH
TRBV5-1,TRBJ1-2,ASSLAEGIDGYT
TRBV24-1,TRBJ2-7,ATSDGGYSYEQY
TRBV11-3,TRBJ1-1,ASSRRVTLNTEAF
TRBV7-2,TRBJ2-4,ASSFGPVGIQY
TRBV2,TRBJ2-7,ASRSRHEQY
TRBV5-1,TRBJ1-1,ASSFMVQEEAF
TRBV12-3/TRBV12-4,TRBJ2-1,ASREVTGWNEQF
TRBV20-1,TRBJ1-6,SARSFVGREVHNSPLH
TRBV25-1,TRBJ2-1,ASSEYLGLAGGDEQF
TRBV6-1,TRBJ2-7,ASSRDRVGNEQY
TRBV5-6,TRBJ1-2,ASSLGGLINYGYT
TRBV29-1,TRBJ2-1,SVVTGGNNEQF
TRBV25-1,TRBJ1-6,ASTTRDRSPLH
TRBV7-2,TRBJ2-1,ASSLGLAGEGEQF
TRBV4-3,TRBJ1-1,ASSLATPTEAF
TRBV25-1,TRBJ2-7,ASSGFRGNSYEQY
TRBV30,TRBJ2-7,AWSGDYYEQY
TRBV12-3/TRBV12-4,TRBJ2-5,ASSLTSGGGETQY
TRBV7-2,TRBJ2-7,ASSSPGLAYEQY
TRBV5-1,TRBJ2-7,ASSLDIGSSYEQY
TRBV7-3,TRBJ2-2,ASSLVGVVNTGELF
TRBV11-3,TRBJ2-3,ASSLWDTDTQY
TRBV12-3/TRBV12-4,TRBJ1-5,ASSPGPPHQPQH
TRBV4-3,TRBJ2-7,ASSQKLAGSYEQY
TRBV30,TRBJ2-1,AWKRQNSYNEQF
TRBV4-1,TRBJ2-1,ASSQDLRLAGEIEQF
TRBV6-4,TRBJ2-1,ASSERDYNEQF
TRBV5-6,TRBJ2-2,ASTLSRRAYTGELF
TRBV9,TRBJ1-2,ASSVATENYGYT
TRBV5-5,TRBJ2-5,ASSLSGGPRF
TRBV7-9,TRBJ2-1,ASSLANRDNEQF
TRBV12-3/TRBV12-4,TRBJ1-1,ASSLRSGTEAF
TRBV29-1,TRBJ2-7,SVYPLGSYEQY
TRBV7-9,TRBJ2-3,ASSLATGSADTQY
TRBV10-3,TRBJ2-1,AISEGLYGHNEQF
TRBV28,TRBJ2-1,ASRFGGSSYNEQF
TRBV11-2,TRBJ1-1,ASSFGGTNTEAF
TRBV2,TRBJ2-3,ASSDVDRGLVWDTQY
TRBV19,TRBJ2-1,ASSLTLAVTYNEQF
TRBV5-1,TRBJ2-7,ASSWGGLAAYEQY
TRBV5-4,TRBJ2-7,ASSTKSGLSSYEQY
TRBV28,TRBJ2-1,ASSRTGFSSYNEQF
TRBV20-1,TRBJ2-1,SARVGGRDSYNEQF
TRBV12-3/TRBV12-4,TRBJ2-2,ASWGTGELF